The 23 T cell receptor beta chains presented below share a single source sample, sequenced in a study of post-analysis software for immune sequencing data. Study results and limitations: When patients were compared with controls, about 5 TRBV segments were more frequent, TRBV5-6, TRBV5-1 and TRBV20-1 among them.

Antigens for these TCRs are unknown. The TCR beta cDNA libraries carried unique molecular identifiers. Via MiXCR, TCRdb re-called the PCR reads, giving one row per CDR3 protein. The sample lists hundreds of thousands of distinct CDR3 sequences; around 60% were seen once. Sequencing was performed on blood. All receptors derive from a girl aged 2-15 years with multiple sclerosis.

The chain is built from TRBV12-3 or TRBV12-4 and TRBJ2-1; 7 bases agree with TRBD1. The CDR3 sequence is 16 residues long. The V and J ends lost 5 bases and 4 bases, in that order; junction bases with no gene match: 11. CDR3 protein: CASSTYRQGLYNEQFF. The CDR3 nucleotides read TGTGCCAGCAGTACCTACAGACAGGGCTTATACAATGAGCAGTTCTTC.

This clonotype came up once. The rearrangement joins TRBV10-2 to TRBJ2-1, with 9 bases aligning to TRBD2. The CDR3 loop spans 16 amino acids. Germline-derived CDR1 and CDR2 are WSHSY and SAAADI. V was pared by 0 bases and J by 5 bases, with 5 bases of the junction left unmatched. DNA of the CDR3: TGCGCCAGCAGTGAGTCGTGGCGGGGGGGTAACAATGAGCAGTTCTTC. Its translation: CASSESWRGGNNEQFF.

The CDR3 loop is CASSLAASGAEQFF. The CDR3 region has the DNA TGCGCCAGCAGCTTGGCAGCTAGCGGGGCGGAGCAGTTCTTC. V usage is TRBV5-1 and J usage is TRBJ2-1; TRBD2 aligns across 9 bases. The germline V gene has CDR1 SGHRS and CDR2 YFSETQ. The CDR3 has 14 residues. Trimming cost V 0 bases and J 10 bases; bases outside gene matches: 5.

The V call is TRBV7-2, the J call TRBJ2-2; 12 bases agree with TRBD1. From germline, CDR1 is SGHTA and CDR2 FQGNSA. This CDR3 region has 14 residues. V was pared by 6 bases and J by 9 bases, with 5 bases of the junction left unmatched. The CDR3 reads CASSSGQGARELFF. The DNA of the CDR3 is TGTGCCAGCAGTTCGGGACAGGGGGCCCGGGAGCTGTTTTTT.

The chain joins TRBV15 to TRBJ2-2, with a tentative D call TRBD1 (5 bases). Germline V gene lookup returns CDR1 LNHNV and CDR2 YYDKDF (reference sequence). The CDR3 contains 14 residues. V lost 5 bases and J lost 4, with 11 bases in between. CDR3 DNA sequence: TGTGCCACCAGCGTCCTCCAGGGCACCGGGGAGCTGTTTTTT. It yields the protein CATSVLQGTGELFF.

This clonotype appeared a few times. The chain combines TRBV12-3 or TRBV12-4 with TRBJ1-1; tentative D call: TRBD1 (5 bases). The CDR3 extends over 16 amino acids. Trimming removed 0 bases from V and 3 bases from J, with 14 bases in between. The CDR3 loop reads CASSLAGVWWDTEAFF. CDR3 nucleotide sequence: TGTGCCAGCAGTTTAGCAGGGGTCTGGTGGGACACTGAAGCTTTCTTT.

Written as DNA, the CDR3 is TGTGCCAGCAGAGAGAGCCAGCGTGGCTACACCTTC. It encodes CASRESQRGYTF. The genes are TRBV2 and TRBJ1-2, with unresolved D. The CDR3 consists of 12 residues. The V gene lost 6 bases and the J gene lost 7 bases, with 12 bases spanning the gap. Germline CDR1 is SNHLY and CDR2 is FYNNEI. The full variable domain, with the rest looked up from reference TRBV2 and TRBJ1-2, is EPEVTQTPSHQVTQMGQEVILRCVPISNHLYFYWYRQILGQKVEFLVSFYNNEISEKSEIFDDQFSVERPDGSNFTLKIRSTKLEDSAMYFCASRESQRGYTFGSGTRLTVV.

V gene TRBV20-1 combines with J gene TRBJ2-5; D gene uncertain. V was shortened by 6 bases and J by 5 bases, with 16 bases between the two germline ends. Germline V gives CDR1 DFQATT, CDR2 SNEGSKA (reference sequence). CDR3 length: 13 amino acids. The CDR3 coding sequence is TGCAGTGCACTCTTTTCCGTCTCGGAGACCCAGTACTTC. It yields the protein CSALFSVSETQYF.

The chain couples TRBV7-2 to TRBJ2-1, with 15 bases that match TRBD2. The CDR3 has 17 residues. V gave up 6 bases and J gave up 4 bases; unmatched junction bases: 7. Germline loops: CDR1 SGHTA, CDR2 FQGNSA. CDR3: CASRPGTSGGTYNEQFF. The CDR3 DNA reads TGTGCCAGCAGACCCGGGACTAGCGGGGGGACGTACAATGAGCAGTTCTTC. The full variable domain, rest sourced from reference TRBV7-2 and TRBJ2-1, is GAGVSQSPSNKVTEKGKDVELRCDPISGHTALYWYRQSLGQGLEFLIYFQGNSAPDKSGLPSDRFSAERTGGSVSTLTIQRTQQEDSAVYLCASRPGTSGGTYNEQFFGPGTRLTVL.

This chain uses TRBV12-3 or TRBV12-4 with TRBJ1-2; TRBD1 aligns across 7 bases. This CDR3 has 13 amino acids. After removal of 5 bases from V and 7 bases from J, the junction contained 7 bases not matched to a gene. The CDR3 DNA is TGTGCCAGCAGTCCCCAGACAGGGTTTGGCTACACCTTC. This gives the protein CASSPQTGFGYTF.

The V and J genes are TRBV11-3 and TRBJ1-6, with 7 bases lining up with TRBD1. J gave up 9 bases and V 5 bases, and 4 bases lay outside the gene matches. The CDR3 consists of 13 residues. Per germline, CDR1 SGHNT and CDR2 YENEEA. Here the CDR3 reads CASSRDSGSPLHF. In DNA, the CDR3 is TGTGCCAGCAGCCGGGACAGCGGTTCACCCCTCCACTTT. Based on the CDR3 plus reference TRBV11-3 and TRBJ1-6, the full variable domain is EAGVVQSPRYKIIEKKQPVAFWCNPISGHNTLYWYLQNLGQGPELLIRYENEEAVDDSQLPKDRFSAERLKGVDSTLKIQPAELGDSAVYLCASSRDSGSPLHFGNGTRLTVT.

This chain links TRBV9 with TRBJ2-7; 7 nucleotides agree with TRBD2. With 1 base clipped from V and 0 bases from J, the junction kept 7 bases outside the gene matches. Germline V gene lookup returns CDR1 SGDLS and CDR2 YYNGEE. This CDR3 has 16 amino acids. The CDR3 DNA follows: TGTGCCAGCAGCGTATCCGGGACTATAGGCTCCTACGAGCAGTACTTC. This gives the protein CASSVSGTIGSYEQYF.

Notes on this clonotype: A much larger clone differs from this one at a single base, so this may be a read error. The rearrangement uses TRBV12-3 or TRBV12-4 and TRBJ2-3; possible D gene TRBD2, 6 bases. The CDR3 is made up of 13 amino acids. Trimming shortened V by 3 bases and J by 5 bases, and 9 bases separated the two germline ends. CDR3 DNA: TGTGCCAGCAGTTTGCTAGCGAGAGATACGCAGTATTTT. It specifies CASSLLARDTQYF.

This chain connects TRBV18 to TRBJ2-3; 8 bases align to TRBD2. This CDR3 comprises 18 residues. CDR1 and CDR2 (germline): KGHSH, LQKENI. The J segment lost 0 bases and the V segment lost 1 base, leaving 9 bases of the junction unmatched. In nucleotides, the CDR3 is TGTGCCAGCTCACCACTGACGGGAGGGCCCTCTAGCACAGATACGCAGTATTTT. It specifies CASSPLTGGPSSTDTQYF.

V is TRBV6-6 and J is TRBJ1-3; 8 bases fit TRBD1. V shed 6 bases, J shed 3 bases, and the junction held 4 bases outside the gene matches. The length of the CDR3 is 14 residues. CDR1 MNHNY and CDR2 SVGAGI come from the germline V gene (reference sequence). CDR3 amino acids: CASRTTGGGNTIYF. CDR3 DNA sequence: TGTGCCAGCAGAACAACAGGGGGTGGAAACACCATATATTTT.

This clonotype was detected a few times. J is TRBJ2-1 and V is TRBV6-6; tentatively, D is TRBD2 (6 bases). Per the germline V gene, CDR1 is MNHNY and CDR2 is SVGAGI (reference sequence). Trimming left V 4 bases short and J 2 bases short, with 15 bases between. The CDR3 totals 16 residues. In DNA, the CDR3 is TGTGCCAGCAGTTGGGACTCCCGAACCCCCTACAATGAGCAGTTCTTC. It codes for CASSWDSRTPYNEQFF.

This rearrangement joins TRBV7-6 to TRBJ2-3; D may be TRBD1 (6 bases). Germline V gene data show CDR1 as SGHVS and CDR2 as FNYEAQ. V lost 7 bases and J 8 bases, leaving 19 bases between the germline ends. The CDR3 loop spans 14 amino acids. The CDR3 DNA reads as TGTGCCAGCACAAGCAGGGGAACCCATCCTACGCAGTATTTT. This codes for CASTSRGTHPTQYF.

The chain links TRBV11-2 to TRBJ2-3; 8 bases line up with TRBD2. V trimming: 4 bases; J trimming: 2 bases; junction bases outside the gene matches: 5. The CDR3 spans 15 residues. Germline V gene data show CDR1 as SGHAT and CDR2 as FQNNGV. Here the CDR3 reads CASSWSGRTTDTQYF. The CDR3, as DNA: TGTGCCAGCAGCTGGAGCGGGAGAACCACAGATACGCAGTATTTT. The full variable domain, with the rest looked up from reference TRBV11-2 and TRBJ2-3, is EAGVAQSPRYKIIEKRQSVAFWCNPISGHATLYWYQQILGQGPKLLIQFQNNGVVDDSQLPKDRFSAERLKGVDSTLKIQPAKLEDSAVYLCASSWSGRTTDTQYFGPGTRLTVL.

This clonotype was seen a handful of times. The chain has TRBV5-1 and TRBJ2-5; no clear D. This CDR3 region has 13 residues. Germline CDR1 and CDR2: SGHRS and YFSETQ. V was pared by 4 bases and J by 2 bases, with 9 bases between. The CDR3 nucleotides are TGCGCCAGCAGCAATGAGAATCAAGAGACCCAGTACTTC. Its translation is CASSNENQETQYF. Supplemented by reference TRBV5-1 and TRBJ2-5, the full variable domain reads KAGVTQTPRYLIKTRGQQVTLSCSPISGHRSVSWYQQTPGQGLQFLFEYFSETQRNKGNFPGRFSGRQFSNSRSEMNVSTLELGDSALYLCASSNENQETQYFGPGTRLLVL.

The chain is built from TRBV6-2 or TRBV6-3 and TRBJ1-5, with 12 nucleotides matching TRBD1. J was trimmed by 4 bases and V by 3 bases; bases with no gene match: 4. The CDR3 is 16 amino acids. Germline V CDR1 and CDR2: MNHEY, SVGEGT. This CDR3 reads CASSYPGQGANQPQHF. CDR3 in DNA: TGTGCCAGCAGTTATCCGGGACAGGGGGCGAATCAGCCCCAGCATTTT.

The chain links TRBV20-1 to TRBJ1-6; no firm D call. V lost 0 bases to trimming and J lost 9 bases, with 12 bases between them. The germline V gene encodes CDR1 DFQATT and CDR2 SNEGSKA (reference sequence). CDR3 length: 14 amino acids. The CDR3 region has the DNA TGCAGTGCTAGAGATAGGCAGCTTCGTTCACCCCTCCACTTT. This gives the protein CSARDRQLRSPLHF.

This clonotype has just a few counts. V is TRBV4-2 and J is TRBJ2-3; the match to TRBD2 covers 7 bases. Germline-derived CDR1 and CDR2 are LGHNA and YNFKEQ. The V and J ends lost 0 bases and 7 bases, in that order; junction bases with no gene match: 4. The CDR3 runs 14 residues. This CDR3 reads CASSQEQRDYTQYF. DNA of the CDR3: TGTGCCAGCAGCCAAGAGCAGCGGGATTATACGCAGTATTTT.

The genes are TRBV5-6 and TRBJ1-1; D is undetermined. V was pared by 1 base and J by 8 bases, with 9 bases between. The germline gives CDR1 SGHDT, CDR2 YYEEEE. The length of the CDR3 is 12 residues. CDR3 in amino acids: CASSLRAREAFF. In DNA, the CDR3 is TGTGCCAGCAGCTTGAGGGCCCGCGAAGCTTTCTTT.